This T cell receptor (beta chain) is drawn from a study of T cells in Graves' hyperthyroidism and ophthalmopathy. Regarding the study as a whole: Through a model of 13 V-J features, ophthalmopathy was separated from stable hyperthyroidism. Blood also contained most expanded thyroid clonotypes above 0.001.

Germline lookup yields CDR1 MNHEY and CDR2 SVGAGI. This CDR3 spans 14 amino acids. Trimming took off 2 bases at V and 1 base at J, with 8 bases between the two ends. Diagnosing involved the use of clinical symptoms, serum thyroxine and TRAb, thyroid ultrasound and orbital computed tomography. This clonotype occurred many times. The antigen is unknown. Amplified regions were TCR beta CDR3 sequences from RNA transcripts. HTBI primers drove first-round RT-PCR of the TCR CDR3. TCRdb reprocessed the multiplex PCR reads via MiXCR and lists one record per CDR3 protein. The table shows 190,000 or so distinct CDR3 sequences, with around 19% occurring only once.

The sequenced sample consisted of blood. The sequence was obtained from a man in his forties with Graves' hyperthyroidism. V and J are TRBV6-5 and TRBJ1-1; no reliable D call. CDR3 sequence reads: CASSYGDGNTEAFF. In nucleotides, the CDR3 is TGTGCCAGCAGTTACGGTGACGGGAACACTGAAGCTTTCTTT.